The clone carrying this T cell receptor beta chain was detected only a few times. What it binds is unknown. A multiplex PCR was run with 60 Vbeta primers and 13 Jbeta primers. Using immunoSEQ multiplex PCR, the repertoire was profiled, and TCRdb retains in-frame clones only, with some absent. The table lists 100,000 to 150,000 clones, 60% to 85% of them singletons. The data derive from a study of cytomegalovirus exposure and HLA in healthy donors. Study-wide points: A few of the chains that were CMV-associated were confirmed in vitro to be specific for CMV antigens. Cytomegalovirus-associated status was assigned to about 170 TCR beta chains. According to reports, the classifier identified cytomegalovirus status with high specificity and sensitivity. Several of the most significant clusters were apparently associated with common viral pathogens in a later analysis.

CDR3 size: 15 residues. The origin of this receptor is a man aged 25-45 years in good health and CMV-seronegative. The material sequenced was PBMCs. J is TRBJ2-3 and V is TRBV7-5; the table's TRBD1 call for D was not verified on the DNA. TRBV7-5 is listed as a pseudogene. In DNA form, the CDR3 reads TGTGTCAGAAGCTATCACCAGGGTTGGGCAGATACGCAGTATTTT. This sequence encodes CVRSYHQGWADTQYF.